This T cell receptor (beta chain) was captured in a study of cytomegalovirus exposure and HLA in healthy donors listed by TCRdb under 2017. Turning to the overall study: According to an earlier analysis of a few hundred of the donors, roughly 180 million T cells yielded 117 million unique TCR beta sequences and about 300 Gb of sequence data. Because of strong linkage in the cohort, a handful of DR-DQ haplotypes were treated as single units for association and clustering. A later analysis re-analyzed previously published TCR beta repertoires from roughly 630 donors and added high-resolution HLA genotyping to study TCR occurrence patterns. On average, roughly 240,000 unique TCR beta nucleotide sequences were sequenced per donor among some 430 genotyped donors of the cohort, with 15% to 20% of those sequences being non-productive. The later analysis used no new phenotypic data to find candidate immune exposures, relying instead on TCR beta sequences and their occurrence across donors. Typing coverage varied by locus: roughly 620-640 donors for A, B, C, DRB1 and DQB1; roughly 520 for DQA1; about 590 for DPA1; some 470 for DPB1. The study aimed to test whether cataloging public T cell receptors could reveal signatures of past pathogen exposure. The study used immunosequencing to profile the T cell repertoires of hundreds of subjects and linked those repertoires to cytomegalovirus serostatus. Every repertoire in the discovery cohort had been generated on one and the same sequencing platform. An early release covering more than 500 HLA-typed donors comprised about 320 gigabases of sequencing data and around 80 million unique TCR sequences. To predict cytomegalovirus infection status, the study combined high-throughput TCR immunosequencing, statistical association of individual TCRs with disease status, and machine learning. Genome-wide SNP genotypes for about three fifths of the roughly 700 donors were used in a later genetic analysis, which treated that subset as a discovery cohort. Donor age, sex, ethnicity and CMV serostatus were compiled together with the repertoire data. The genetic ancestry cluster associated with self-reported Caucasian donors included roughly 84% of the 350 to 500 genotyped donors. A separate validation cohort of over a hundred different subjects was used in addition to the roughly 700-subject first cohort. An earlier analysis of some 600 of the donors applied high-throughput TCR beta sequencing to assess whether each TCR beta V gene segment acted as functional or pseudogenic. Both class I and class II loci were covered by HLA typing, at four-digit resolution.

Regarding this clone: The antigen it binds to is not known. Base qualities are not recorded, but no much larger clone differs from it by a single base.

The cohort comprised hundreds of healthy bone marrow donors. All cohort members were sampled while nominally healthy, although unrecorded immune exposures were likely present. The donor was CMV seropositive and belonged to the group of 270 or so seropositive cohort members. Every donor gave a peripheral blood sample, and the peripheral blood mononuclear cells from that sample were used for TCR beta sequencing. Genomic DNA extraction from the blood cell samples was performed with the Qiagen DNeasy Blood Extraction Kit. CDR1 GTSNPN and CDR2 SVGIG were looked up in the germline V gene (reference sequence). Including the terminal cysteine and phenylalanine, the CDR3 comprises 21 residues. The DNA shown is the 63-base CDR3, in frame from base 1. V is pruned by 3 bases and J by 1 base, leaving 15 bases of the junction without a gene match. Points the paper makes about the study in general: In an earlier analysis of fewer than 700 of the donors, most TCR beta V segments appeared in productive rearrangements about 87% or about 30% of the time, broadly matching IMGT annotations. Because HLA typing was unavailable for some donors at each locus, only the typed subset was used in association tests. In a later analysis, HLA-associated TCR beta chains were found to be more clonally expanded and to have lower generation probabilities than equally common non-associated chains. In vitro tests confirmed that a few of the cytomegalovirus-associated TCR beta chains recognize cytomegalovirus antigens. Specific HLA alleles were associated with more than 15,000 TCR beta sequences at a false discovery rate of 0.05 in a later analysis. When HLA alleles, especially DR and DQ, strongly co-occurred, attributing TCR associations to individual alleles was difficult. Across donors, most TCR sequences were observed very rarely, whereas some public TCRs were present in many individuals. In a later analysis, most CMV-associated TCR beta chains were found to appear HLA-restricted, with HLA associations seemingly driven largely by CMV exposure. The sequencing pipeline was judged likely to have produced a cluster of highly shared sequence variants as a technical artifact. It was suggested by the authors that the approach could potentially be generalized to other disease states and immunological phenotypes. Roughly uniform sequencing depth across donors was assumed in presence/absence analyses, although this assumption may not hold. This cohort had only TCR beta chains sequenced, and the lack of alpha or paired-chain data limited which features could be detected. Linkage disequilibrium might explain the correlated functional status among segregating V segments, but an unknown experimental factor could not be ruled out. A further reported finding was that TCR beta sequences accurately predicted the HLA-A and HLA-B alleles for most subjects in the first cohort. The classifier was reported to diagnose cytomegalovirus status with high specificity and sensitivity in both the original and validation cohorts. V-gene and J-gene trimming of TCR beta chains was associated with a missense DCLRE1C variant in a later genetic analysis, and the association was replicated in an independent cohort. A later genetic analysis reported fewer N-insertions in productive TCRs among donors in an Asian-associated ancestry cluster than the roughly 620-donor mean. In a later analysis, TCR association rates were found to vary across HLA loci, with the most associated TCRs seen for DRB1 alleles and the fewest for HLA-C alleles. The 87-base-pair reads could not distinguish some IMGT-functional V segments, including TRBV6-2 and TRBV6-3, so those segments were excluded. In the study, around 150 TCR beta chains were listed as associated with cytomegalovirus. A later analysis reported that several top co-occurrence clusters appeared linked to parvovirus B19, influenza, CMV and Epstein-Barr virus. Because counts were too low, about 15 rarely observed V segments, including chromosome 9 orphons, were left out of the earlier analysis of approximately 580 of the donors. Immune exposure information for the cohort was limited to CMV serostatus.

Library generation was performed with the immunoSEQ multiplex PCR assay. A mixture of 60 forward primers for TCR Vbeta segments and 13 reverse primers for TCR Jbeta segments was used in the multiplex PCR. A multiplex PCR assay on genomic DNA amplified the CDR3 region of rearranged TCR beta genes. The Illumina HiSeq System was used to sequence the amplified TCR beta libraries as 87-base-pair reads. The published analysis was carried out like this. Across the 600 to 700 repertoires, a later analysis counted tens of millions of unique TCR beta chains, roughly 11 million of which were shared by at least two donors. Raw reads were error-corrected and collapsed into unique sequences by a nearest-neighbor algorithm in which closely related sequences were merged to remove PCR and sequencing errors. Alignment of CDR3 sequences to IMGT reference sequences was used to assign V, D and J gene segments. For a sequence to be retained, a match of at least six nucleotides to both a V gene segment and a J gene segment was required. A rearrangement was called productive if the CDR3 had no stop codons and remained in frame with V and J, and every other rearrangement was called non-productive. CDR3 was defined by IMGT convention, running from the second conserved V-encoded cysteine to the conserved J-encoded phenylalanine. Sequences without an unambiguous match to a single V gene segment were excluded from the earlier analysis of over 500 of the donors. In an earlier analysis of 450 to 700 of the donors, V segments were called functional above 56.7% productive rearrangements and were called segregating when the between-donor standard deviation exceeded 5%. To diagnose cytomegalovirus status from the catalog of TCR beta chain sequences, a statistical classification framework was built. In a later analysis, V and J genes were assigned by comparing TCR nucleotide sequences against IMGT/GENE-DB human TR gene sequences. Using the TCRdist pipeline, a later analysis assigned CDR3 sequences along with most-parsimonious VDJ recombination scenarios. In a later analysis, each TCR beta chain was defined by its CDR3 amino acid sequence together with its V-gene family, and reads without a unique V-gene family were excluded. To address suspected cross-contamination and a sequencing artifact, a later analysis removed approximately 590 highly shared, low-generation-probability nucleotide sequences. In a later analysis, a clonal expansion index for each public chain was calculated from normalized within-repertoire ranks of inferred template counts. A later analysis computed generation probabilities with a VDJ recombination model fitted to out-of-frame rearrangements, and checked the results against IGoR. In a later analysis, hypergeometric tests were used to score TCR-TCR, TCR-HLA and TCR-CMV co-occurrence, with a repertoire-size bias correction applied to TCR pairs. False discovery rates were estimated in a later analysis by permuting HLA or CMV assignments 20 times. A later analysis grouped co-occurring TCRs with DBSCAN, adding TCRdist sequence similarity when clustering within HLA-allele-positive subsets. For co-occurrence clustering, repertoires with fewer than 30,000 or more than 120,000 public chains were excluded, along with 4 to 6 repertoires with anomalous nucleotide sharing. Drawn from immuneACCESS, this table holds only the in-frame rearrangements with V and J called that TCRdb kept. Clones are partly lost; checked studies trace under half to an unresolved V gene and leave the rest unexplained. The DNA gave D and trimming, while V, J and clone size come from that table. The sample includes 80,000 to 100,000 clones, with roughly 70% observed a single time. Of the sample, approximately 15% is held by the ten largest clones.

This sequence uses TRBV30 and TRBJ2-2; TRBD2 lines up with 15 middle nucleotides. This TCR was sampled from a young woman in good health and CMV-seropositive. The sample was PBMCs. The DNA reads as follows: TGTGCCTGGAGGGGGGGGCTTAGGACTAGCGGGAGGGCCCTGAACACCGGGGAGCTGTTTTTT. Translated, it gives CAWRGGLRTSGRALNTGELFF.